This T cell receptor (beta chain) was observed in a study of shared clonotypes between healthy human individuals. Healthy and HIV-negative, the adult donors had no recent acute infections or vaccinations. Study conclusions and caveats: Sample collection involved blood only; tissue repertoires are likely different.

Generated by immunoSEQ multiplex PCR, the TCRdb table keeps only in-frame clones and is missing some. The table lists some 2,000,000 clones, 95% of them singletons. This CDR3 has 15 residues. Germline CDR1 is MNHNS and CDR2 is SASEGT. V lost 5 bases to trimming and J lost 6 bases; unmatched junction nucleotides: 6. A word on this clone: Its antigen is not identified.

The J gene is TRBJ2-2, the V gene TRBV6-1; TRBD1 matches at 10 bases. This receptor was obtained from a man younger than 35 in good health. Material: naive CD4+ T cells sorted from blood. Subset defined: CD45RA+ positively selected. The CDR3 loop reads CASSSTGGIPGELFF. CDR3 DNA sequence: TGTGCCAGCAGTTCGACAGGGGGCATACCCGGGGAGCTGTTTTTT.